This T cell receptor beta chain was found in a study of shared clonotypes between healthy human individuals (dated by TCRdb to about 2020). The study in broad terms: The cohort comprised a couple of women and a few men aged 18 to 49 years. Per donor, three plates each were used for CD4 naive and CD4 memory, two for CD8 naive, and one for CD8 memory. The study deeply sequenced blood TCR repertoires of five healthy adults to estimate repertoire size and the extent of clonotype sharing between individuals. To increase sequencing depth and limit assay-specific biases, TCR repertoire library preparation and sequencing were carried out by different laboratories using diverse techniques. Between about 0.8 and 9 billion PBMCs per donor were obtained by leukapheresis.

Using the deep immunoSEQ assay, multiplex PCR amplified TCR CDR3 regions from genomic DNA. Genomic DNA extracted from each cell subset was distributed evenly over all wells of several immunoSEQ 96-well plates, and each plate served as one replicate. For sorted subsets, 150 to 250 ng of genomic DNA, equivalent to 30,000 or so T cell genomes, went into each replicate PCR. Purified libraries were quantified with a Qubit 3.0 fluorometer, sized on a Bioanalyzer 2100, and re-quantified with the KAPA Library Quantification kit. Every immunoSEQ 96-well plate was sequenced on a separate single-read 150-cycle Illumina NextSeq 550 flow cell. In the source study's methods: Because the immunoSEQ output held only junctional sequences and lacked quality scores, the filtering could not match the filtering applied to full-length reads. To assign V/J genes and CDR3, sequences were annotated against IMGT germline references using PyIR, a Python wrapper for IgBLAST v1.9. Any read was removed if the V/J assignment was weak (E-value above 1e-6), the CDR3 was missing, or the read contained stop codons, out-of-frame junctions, or ambiguous translated residues. A V3J clonotype was defined by an identical inferred V gene, J gene, and CDR3 amino acid sequence. Percentage overlap between repertoires was calculated by dividing the number of shared unique clonotypes by the size of the smaller repertoire. Richness of each repertoire was evaluated using RTK rarefaction, the Chao1 estimator, and Recon v2.1 estimates of unobserved clonotypes. For all TCRbeta clonotypes obtained by the gDNA method from a few donors, generation probabilities were computed with OLGA. Sourced from immuneACCESS, this table was stored by TCRdb with only in-frame sequences that have V and J called. A share of the clones is absent; for the studies checked, an unresolved V gene accounts for under half, and the remainder has no known explanation. The V and J calls and clone size come from that table; D and trimming were worked out from the DNA. For this sample the table gives about 980,000 clones, of which roughly 72% were detected only once. Approximately 1.5% of the sample is held by the ten biggest clonotypes.

The paper as a whole reports these results and caveats: Even with the large sequencing depth, rarefaction of the sorted-subset datasets indicated that sequencing was incomplete. Naive subsets generally had larger estimated clonotype richness than memory subsets. When a few donors were compared, the shared fraction of clonotypes was around 4.6% for naive CD4, over 3% for naive CD8, 2% to 2.5% for memory CD4, and around 0.37% for memory CD8. Compared with non-shared clonotypes, clonotypes shared by all four sorted-subset donors had higher generation probabilities. Sampling was limited to blood, and TCR repertoires in tissue likely differ from TCR repertoires in blood. Pairwise subsampling led to the expectation that sequencing depth would affect the degree of clonotype sharing among donors. The genetic and exposure-history diversity represented was limited by the small number of donors.

This clone was observed a few times. This receptor's antigen is unknown. It has no much larger one-base neighbor in the sample; base qualities were not kept. Sequences SGHRS (CDR1) and YFSETQ (CDR2) are obtained from the germline V gene. The CDR3 holds 16 amino acids from the cysteine to the phenylalanine. Just the 48-base CDR3 DNA is kept, in frame starting at base 1. The junction shows trimming of 7 bases on V and 0 bases on J, plus 17 bases between the germline ends. The donors were healthy, HIV-negative adults with no recently reported acute infections or vaccinations. Only Caucasian adults living in Nashville, Tennessee, USA were represented among the donors. CD4+ T cells were enriched through magnetic negative selection, after which naive cells were positively selected on CD45RA and the remaining negative fraction served as the memory subset. After blood collection by leukapheresis, PBMCs were isolated using Ficoll-Histopaque density gradient centrifugation and then cryopreserved in the vapor phase of liquid nitrogen. Purity and quantity of every magnetically sorted T cell population were checked by analytical flow cytometry. Genomic DNA was isolated from each sorted fraction and quantified by UV absorbance on a Nanodrop 2000c.

The TCR comes from a young man in good health. The V and J segments used are TRBV5-1 and TRBJ2-1; too little of a D gene remains to name it. The material sequenced was memory CD4+ T cells sorted from blood. The label giving this sample's cell subset or site can be read as: CD45RA-negative fraction. The CDR3: CASSQAEMSSYNEQFF. The DNA is TGCGCCAGCTCTCAGGCGGAAATGAGCTCCTACAATGAGCAGTTCTTC.